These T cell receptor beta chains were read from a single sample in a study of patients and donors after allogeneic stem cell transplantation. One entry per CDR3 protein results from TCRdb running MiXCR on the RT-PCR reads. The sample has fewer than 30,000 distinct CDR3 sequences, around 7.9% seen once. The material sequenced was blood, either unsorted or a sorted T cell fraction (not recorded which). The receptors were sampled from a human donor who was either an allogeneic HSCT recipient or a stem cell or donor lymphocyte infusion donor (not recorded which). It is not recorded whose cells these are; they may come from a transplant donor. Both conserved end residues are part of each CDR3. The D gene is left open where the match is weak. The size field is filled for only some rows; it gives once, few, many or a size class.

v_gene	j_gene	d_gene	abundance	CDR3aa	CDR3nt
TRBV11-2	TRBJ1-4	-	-	CASSFSGSEKLFF	TGTGCCAGCAGCTTCAGTGGGAGTGAAAAACTGTTTTTT
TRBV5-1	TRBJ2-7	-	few	CASSWAGREQYF	TGCGCCAGCAGCTGGGCAGGTAGAGAGCAGTACTTC
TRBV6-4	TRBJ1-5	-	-	CASSEAGGQQPQHF	TGTGCCAGCAGTGAGGCGGGGGGCCAACAGCCCCAGCATTTT
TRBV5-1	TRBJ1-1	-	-	CASSRGTEAFF	TGCGCCAGCAGCCGAGGCACTGAAGCTTTCTTT
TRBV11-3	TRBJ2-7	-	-	CASSPEQLSYEQYF	TGTGCCAGCAGCCCGGAACAACTCTCCTACGAGCAGTACTTC
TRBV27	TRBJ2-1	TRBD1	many	CASSTYRGKTYNEQFF	TGTGCCAGCAGTACTTACAGGGGTAAGACCTACAATGAGCAGTTCTTC
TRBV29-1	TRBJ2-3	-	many	CSVAGAHTDTQYF	TGCAGCGTTGCGGGAGCACACACAGATACGCAGTATTTT
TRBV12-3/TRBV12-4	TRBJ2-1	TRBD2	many	CASRESGGASHEQFF	TGTGCCAGCAGGGAAAGCGGGGGGGCCTCCCATGAGCAGTTCTTC
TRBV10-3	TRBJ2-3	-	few	CAIKGPMSTDTQYF	TGTGCCATCAAGGGACCGATGAGCACAGATACGCAGTATTTT
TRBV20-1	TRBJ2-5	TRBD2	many	CSATPAGGAKETQYF	TGCAGTGCTACCCCAGCGGGAGGGGCGAAAGAGACCCAGTACTTC
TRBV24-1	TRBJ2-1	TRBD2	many	CATSLGGTSGRRSYNEQFF	TGTGCCACCAGTTTGGGGGGGACTAGCGGGAGAAGGTCCTACAATGAGCAGTTCTTC
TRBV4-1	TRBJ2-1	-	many	CASSQDGIPGLKGFF	TGCGCCAGCAGCCAAGATGGAATTCCCGGGCTTAAGGGGTTCTTC
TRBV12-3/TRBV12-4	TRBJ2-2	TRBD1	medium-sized	CASSSLQGAGTGELFF	TGTGCCAGCAGTTCCCTCCAGGGGGCAGGCACCGGGGAGCTGTTTTTT
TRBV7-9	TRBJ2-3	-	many	CASSYYTDTQYF	TGTGCCAGCAGCTACTACACAGATACGCAGTATTTT
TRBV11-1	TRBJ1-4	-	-	CASSCKRVEQEFNEKLFF	TGTGCCAGCAGCTGTAAACGGGTAGAACAGGAATTTAATGAAAAACTGTTTTTT
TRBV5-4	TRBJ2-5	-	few	CASRQGPAIGETQYF	TGTGCCAGCAGGCAGGGACCCGCAATCGGGGAGACCCAGTACTTC
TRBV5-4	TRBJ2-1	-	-	CASSLRGYNEQFF	TGTGCCAGCAGCTTGAGGGGGTACAATGAGCAGTTCTTC
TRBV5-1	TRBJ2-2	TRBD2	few	CASSLSNSGANTGELFF	TGCGCCAGCAGCTTGTCAAATAGCGGGGCGAACACCGGGGAGCTGTTTTTT
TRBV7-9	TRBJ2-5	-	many	CASSLKETQYF	TGTGCCAGCAGCTTAAAAGAGACCCAGTACTTC
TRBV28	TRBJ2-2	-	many	CASRSYLRTGELFF	TGTGCCAGCAGGTCCTACCTCCGGACCGGGGAGCTGTTTTTT
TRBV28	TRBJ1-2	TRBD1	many	CASTRGQYYGYTF	TGTGCCAGCACCCGGGGACAGTACTATGGCTACACCTTC
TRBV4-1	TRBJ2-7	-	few	CASSQGDLPDEQYF	TGCGCCAGCAGCCAAGGGGATCTACCAGACGAGCAGTACTTC
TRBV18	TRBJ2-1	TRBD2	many	CASSRGLADYNEQFF	TGTGCCAGCTCCCGCGGACTAGCGGATTACAATGAGCAGTTCTTC
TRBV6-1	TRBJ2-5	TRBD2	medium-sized	CASRLGLAGETQYF	TGTGCCAGCAGACTTGGACTAGCGGGAGAGACCCAGTACTTC
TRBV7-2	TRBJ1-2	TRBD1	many	CASRLGQGGNYGYTF	TGTGCCAGCAGGTTGGGACAGGGTGGCAACTATGGCTACACCTTC
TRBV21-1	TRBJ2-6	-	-	CASSKQGYSGANVLTF	TGTGCCAGCAGCAAGCAGGGGTACTCTGGGGCCAACGTCCTGACTTTC
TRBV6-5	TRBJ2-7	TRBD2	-	CASSYSKTSGVYEQYF	TGTGCCAGCAGTTACTCTAAGACTAGCGGGGTCTACGAGCAGTACTTC
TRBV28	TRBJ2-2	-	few	CASSYTGELFF	TGTGCCAGCAGTTATACCGGGGAGCTGTTTTTT
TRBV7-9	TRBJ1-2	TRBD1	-	CASSPWGQVGEGYTF	TGTGCCAGCAGCCCTTGGGGACAGGTCGGGGAAGGCTACACCTTC
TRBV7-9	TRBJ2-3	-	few	CASSLWEYDTQYF	TGTGCCAGCAGCTTATGGGAGTACGATACGCAGTATTTT
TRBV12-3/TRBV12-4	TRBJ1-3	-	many	CASSLRRAGNTIYF	TGTGCCAGCAGTTTGAGAAGGGCTGGAAACACCATATATTTT
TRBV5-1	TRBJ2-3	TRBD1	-	CASSLVGGQVTQYF	TGCGCCAGCAGCTTGGTGGGGGGACAGGTGACGCAGTATTTT
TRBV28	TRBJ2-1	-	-	CASSPWERRDNEQFF	TGTGCCAGCAGTCCCTGGGAGCGTAGGGACAATGAGCAGTTCTTC
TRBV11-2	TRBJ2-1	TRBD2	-	CASSPRGGSGNEQFF	TGTGCCAGCAGCCCGCGGGGGGGGTCGGGCAATGAGCAGTTCTTC
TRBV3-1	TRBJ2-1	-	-	CASSQVSFNEQFF	TGTGCCAGCAGCCAAGTAAGCTTCAATGAGCAGTTCTTC
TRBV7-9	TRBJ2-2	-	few	CASSFDHLGELFF	TGTGCCAGCAGTTTCGACCACCTCGGGGAGCTGTTTTTT
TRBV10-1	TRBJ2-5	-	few	CASSGNTMETQYF	TGCGCCAGCAGTGGTAATACAATGGAGACCCAGTACTTC
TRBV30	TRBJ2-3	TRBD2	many	CAWRTTSGLTDTQYF	TGTGCCTGGAGGACGACTAGCGGGTTAACAGATACGCAGTATTTT
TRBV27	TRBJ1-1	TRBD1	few	CASSRDRMNTEAFF	TGTGCCAGCAGTCGGGACAGGATGAACACTGAAGCTTTCTTT
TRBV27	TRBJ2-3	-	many	CASSLPPSGADTQYF	TGTGCCAGCAGTCTCCCCCCTAGTGGAGCAGATACGCAGTATTTT
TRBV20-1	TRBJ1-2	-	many	CSSKRDIGGYTF	TGCAGTTCCAAGAGGGACATTGGAGGCTACACCTTC
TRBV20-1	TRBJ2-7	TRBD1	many	CSAKPRDRGNIEQYF	TGCAGTGCGAAACCCCGGGACAGGGGCAATATCGAGCAGTACTTC
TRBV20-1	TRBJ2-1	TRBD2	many	CSASPLAGIGGNEQFF	TGCAGTGCTTCGCCGCTAGCGGGAATTGGGGGGAATGAGCAGTTCTTC
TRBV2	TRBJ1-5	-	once	CASRQGLSNQPQHF	TGTGCCAGCAGACAGGGATTGAGCAATCAGCCCCAGCATTTT
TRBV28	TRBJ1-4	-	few	CASSRRRGEGANEKLFF	TGTGCCAGCAGTCGCCGCAGAGGGGAAGGGGCTAATGAAAAACTGTTTTTT
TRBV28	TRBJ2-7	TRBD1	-	CASSSGQSCEQYF	TGTGCCAGCAGTTCGGGACAGAGCTGTGAGCAGTACTTC
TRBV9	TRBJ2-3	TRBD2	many	CASSVGEGSLGVSQYF	TGTGCCAGCAGCGTAGGGGAGGGGAGTTTGGGGGTATCGCAGTATTTT
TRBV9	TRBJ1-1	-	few	CASSRGPGLGAFF	TGTGCCAGCAGCAGAGGGCCCGGGTTAGGAGCTTTCTTT
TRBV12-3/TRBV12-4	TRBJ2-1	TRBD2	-	CASSLPRGVANEQFF	TGTGCCAGCAGTTTACCCCGGGGGGTTGCGAATGAGCAGTTCTTC
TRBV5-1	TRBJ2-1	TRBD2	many	CASSLAGPYNEQFF	TGCGCCAGCAGTTTAGCGGGCCCATACAATGAGCAGTTCTTC